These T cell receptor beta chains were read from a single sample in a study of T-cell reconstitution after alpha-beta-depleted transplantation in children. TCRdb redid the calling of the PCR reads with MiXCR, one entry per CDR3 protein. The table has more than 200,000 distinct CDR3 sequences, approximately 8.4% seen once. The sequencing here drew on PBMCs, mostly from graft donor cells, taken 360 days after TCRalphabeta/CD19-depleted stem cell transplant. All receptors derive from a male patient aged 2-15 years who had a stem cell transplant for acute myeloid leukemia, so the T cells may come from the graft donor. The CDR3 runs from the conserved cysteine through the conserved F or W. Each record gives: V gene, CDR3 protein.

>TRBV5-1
CASSLVPGRHRGDNHRYEQYF
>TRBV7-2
CASSLGGVIYGYTF
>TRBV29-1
CSAPHGLQGGEQFF
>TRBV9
CASSVTLAGRKTDTQYF
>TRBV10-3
CAISENRGSYGAGNEQFF
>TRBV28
CASSPLLLAGVTGELFF
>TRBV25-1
CASSEFGTENSPLHF
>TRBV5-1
CASSLQSSTEAFF
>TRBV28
CASNDPGQGGERGEKLFF
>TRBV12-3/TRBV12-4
CASSFRQGPAKNIQYF
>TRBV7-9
CASQRAGVNIQYF
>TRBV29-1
CSAGELPGDEQFF
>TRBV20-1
CSASGRGGVQETQYF
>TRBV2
CASSYGQATDTQYF
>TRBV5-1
CASWGQGLDFTGELFF
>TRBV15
CATSPRLSGSRDEQFF
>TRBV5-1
CASSLAIAPTDTQYF
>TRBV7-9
CASSLAQGNTGELFF
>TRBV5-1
CASSLVSPPRDEQYF
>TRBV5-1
CASTASLNEQFF
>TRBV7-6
CASSLPSGDLVGDTQYF
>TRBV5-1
CASTASTPANDGYTF
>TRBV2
CASSWRLAGVRFRTDTQYF
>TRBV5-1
CASSPRDRGADTQYF
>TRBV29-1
CSAAVGGRSDTQYF
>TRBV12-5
CASGLWDGYTF
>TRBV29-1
CSVLDGGETQYF
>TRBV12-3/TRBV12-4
CASRPSGSGTQYF
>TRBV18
CASSPPSGGETQYF
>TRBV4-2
CASSQATHTQYF
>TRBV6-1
CASRGQEFSNYGYTF
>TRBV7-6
CASSLPPGTSGVSSYNEQFF
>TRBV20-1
CSARDPLFTRINEQYF
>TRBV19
CASSPSGANVLTF
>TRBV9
CASSVGLAGGTETQYF
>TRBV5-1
CASSSDRATGELFF
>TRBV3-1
CASSQIAGGPGFF
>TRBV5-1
CASSFSGQPFLEQYF
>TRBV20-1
CSASRGDVTETQYF
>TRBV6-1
CASSSSGGSADTQYF
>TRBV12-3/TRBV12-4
CASVGSAGGDTQYF
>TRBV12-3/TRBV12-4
CASSSLAGEGYNEQFF
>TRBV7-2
CASGVETQYF